This record concerns one T cell receptor (beta chain) sequence. Its target is not known. This sample stems from a study of T cell responses to AZD1222 COVID-19 vaccine. Study-wide results and caveats: Just five or six AZD1222 recipients were seropositive at baseline. All repertoire sampling was performed exclusively after the peak T cell response.

TCRdb's table, derived via immunoSEQ multiplex PCR, lists solely in-frame clones and lacks some. The sample holds around 120,000 clones; over 75% are singletons and the top ten take approximately 8.1%. This TCR came from an adult in good health. Sequencing used peripheral blood, obtained on day 0 of AZD1222 vaccination.

DNA for the CDR3: TGTGCCAGCAGCCATCCCGGGACGCAAGGAGAGACCCAGTACTTC. It codes for CASSHPGTQGETQYF. The chain has TRBV7-6 and TRBJ2-5; D may be TRBD1 or TRBD2 (5 bases each). CDR3 length: 15 amino acids. V lost 5 bases to trimming and J lost 4 bases, with 17 bases between them. CDR1 is SGHVS and CDR2 is FNYEAQ in the germline V gene. Full variable domain (outside the CDR3, taken from reference TRBV7-6 and TRBJ2-5): GAGVSQSPRYKVTKRGQDVALRCDPISGHVSLYWYRQALGQGPEFLTYFNYEAQQDKSGLPNDRFSAERPEGSISTLTIQRTEQRDSAMYRCASSHPGTQGETQYFGPGTRLLVL.